One sample yielded the 27 T cell receptor beta chains listed below, sequenced in a study of human T cells and chemical hapten exposure. As for time point: pre-sensitization, week 0. The treatment is: therapeutic diphenylcyclopropenone sensitization with weekly scalp DPC. TCRdb reanalysed the RACE reads using MiXCR and keeps one entry per CDR3 protein. The table has fewer than 350,000 distinct CDR3 sequences, approximately 7.5% seen once. The sample here was whole blood, taken in connection with sensitization to the hapten diphenylcyclopropenone (DPC). These receptors came from a man aged 18 to 30 with alopecia areata. Some clones in this sample may be carry-over from other donors' samples.

A single count supports this clonotype. This chain links TRBV4-3 with TRBJ1-5; D is uncertain. Germline V lookup: CDR1 LGHNA, CDR2 YSLEER. Trimming cost V 1 base and J 7 bases, with 8 bases left between them. This CDR3 has 13 residues. The CDR3 region is CASSQGTVQPQHF. Written as DNA, the CDR3 is TGCGCCAGCAGCCAAGGTACGGTCCAGCCCCAGCATTTT.

In its sample, this clonotype was seen a few times. This chain joins TRBV27 and TRBJ2-1; unclear D gene. The CDR3 has 12 amino acids. The germline CDR1 and CDR2 sequences are MNHEY and SMNVEV (reference sequence). V was pared by 5 bases and J by 6 bases, with 8 bases between. This CDR3 reads CASSERSNEQFF. CDR3 DNA sequence: TGTGCCAGCAGTGAAAGGTCCAATGAGCAGTTCTTC.

The J gene is TRBJ2-5, the V gene TRBV20-1; the D is unclear. The CDR3 runs 12 residues. Germline assignment: CDR1 DFQATT and CDR2 SNEGSKA (reference sequence). Deletions cut 3 bases from V and 4 bases from J, with 9 bases between. CDR3: CSASTQGETQYF. DNA of the CDR3: TGCAGTGCTAGCACCCAAGGAGAGACCCAGTACTTC.

This clonotype was seen a handful of times. This sequence joins TRBV12-5 and TRBJ2-2; D unresolved. V gave up 2 bases and J gave up 8 bases, with 15 bases separating them. Germline V gives CDR1 LGHNT, CDR2 FRNRAP. The CDR3 has 15 residues. DNA for the CDR3: TGTGCTAGTGGTTTGAACACCCCGGGCTTAGGGGAGCTGTTTTTT. It encodes CASGLNTPGLGELFF.

Only a few counts were recorded for this clonotype. The V call is TRBV6-2 or TRBV6-3, the J call TRBJ2-7, with a tentative D call TRBD2 (6 bases). Per the germline V gene, CDR1 is MNHEY and CDR2 is SVGEGT. The CDR3 is made up of 13 amino acids. The V and J ends lost 2 bases and 3 bases respectively, with 8 bases between them. CDR3 nucleotide sequence: TGTGCCAGCAGTTACGGGGAGGTCTACGAGCAGTACGTC. Translated, it gives CASSYGEVYEQYV.

This clonotype was seen repeatedly, ten times or more. V and J are TRBV28 and TRBJ1-1; D unclear. The CDR3 runs 13 residues. From germline, CDR1 is MDHEN and CDR2 SYDVKM. V was cut by 1 base and J by 7 bases, with 10 bases left in between. The CDR3 DNA sequence: TGTGCCAGCAGTTTATCGATACAGATTGAAGCTTTCTTT. Its protein product is CASSLSIQIEAFF.

This clonotype was seen a few times. The chain combines TRBV2 with TRBJ2-2; weak D call: TRBD1 (5 bases). CDR1 is SNHLY, CDR2 FYNNEI, per germline. The V end lost 8 bases, the J end lost 1 base, and 11 bases lay between the germline ends. The CDR3 length is 14 residues. CDR3 residues: CASGETGNTGELFF. Written as DNA, the CDR3 is TGTGCCAGCGGGGAAACAGGGAACACCGGGGAGCTGTTTTTT.

A few counts support this clonotype. The chain links TRBV20-1 to TRBJ2-7, with no clear D. Trimming shortened V by 5 bases and J by 0 bases, and 11 bases separated the two germline ends. Germline V gives CDR1 DFQATT, CDR2 SNEGSKA (reference sequence). The CDR3 sequence is 13 residues long. The CDR3 loop reads CSARSQDSYEQYV. CDR3 bases: TGCAGTGCTCGCTCACAAGACTCCTACGAGCAGTACGTC.

Many counts were recorded for this clonotype. The chain recombines TRBV28 with TRBJ1-3; D possibly corresponds to TRBD1 (5 bases). V dropped 5 bases and J dropped 4 bases, with 18 bases sitting between them. Looked up from germline, CDR1 is MDHEN and CDR2 is SYDVKM. The CDR3 spans 16 residues. CDR3 region: CASSPRGRANGNTIYF. The CDR3 DNA follows: TGTGCCAGCAGTCCGCGGGGCAGGGCGAACGGAAACACCATATATTTT.

The chain combines TRBV29-1 with TRBJ1-4; tentatively, D is TRBD1 (5 bases). With 5 bases removed from V and 10 bases from J, the gap between germline ends came to 11 bases. Per the germline V gene, CDR1 is SQVTM and CDR2 is ANQGSEA. The CDR3 totals 11 residues. CDR3 nucleotides: TGCAGCGTTTTGACTAGGGGAAAACTGTTTTTT. It translates to CSVLTRGKLFF.

The chain carries TRBV7-9 and TRBJ2-7, with TRBD1 matching 8 bases. The CDR3 has 16 residues. The trim removed 0 bases at V and 0 bases at J, leaving 4 bases unmatched. Looked up from germline, CDR1 is SEHNR and CDR2 is FQNEAQ (reference sequence). The CDR3 DNA reads as TGTGCCAGCAGCTTAGCACCGGGACAGGCCTCCTACGAGCAGTACTTC. This encodes CASSLAPGQASYEQYF.

V is TRBV7-2 and J is TRBJ2-1; D tentatively fits TRBD1 or TRBD2 (6 bases each). The CDR3 is made up of 16 amino acids. CDR1 SGHTA and CDR2 FQGNSA come from the germline V gene. Trimming removed 5 bases from V and 3 bases from J, with 17 bases in between. CDR3 in amino acids: CASSPIVGGLYNEQFF. The CDR3 DNA reads as TGTGCCAGCAGCCCAATAGTAGGGGGACTCTACAATGAGCAGTTCTTC.

This clonotype was seen only a few times. V usage is TRBV7-3 and J usage is TRBJ1-4; no definite D call. CDR3 length: 15 amino acids. The V end was cut by 2 bases, the J end by 5 bases, with 12 bases between. Germline CDR1 is SGHTA and CDR2 is FQGTGA. The CDR3 here is CASSLCRVENEKLFF. CDR3 in DNA: TGTGCCAGCAGCTTATGCCGGGTAGAAAATGAAAAACTGTTTTTT.

This clonotype was seen repeatedly, ten times or more. In DNA form, the CDR3 reads TGCAGCGGGGAGGGGGAAGAGACCCAGTACTTC. Its translation: CSGEGEETQYF. The chain uses TRBV29-1 and TRBJ2-5, with D maybe TRBD2 (7 bases). From germline, CDR1 is SQVTM and CDR2 ANQGSEA. This CDR3 comprises 11 residues. With 7 bases removed from V and 3 bases from J, the gap between germline ends came to 9 bases.

This clonotype was found a few times. The chain is built from TRBV6-2 or TRBV6-3 and TRBJ2-5; 10 nucleotides agree with TRBD2. The CDR3 contains 18 residues. Germline V gene lookup returns CDR1 MNHEY and CDR2 SVGEGT. V shed 0 bases, J shed 1 base, and the junction held 8 bases outside the gene matches. CDR3 nucleotides: TGTGCCAGCAGTTACTCGACCGCCCTAGCGGGGGCCCAAGAGACCCAGTACTTC. It specifies CASSYSTALAGAQETQYF.

This clonotype was recorded a few times. J is TRBJ2-7 and V is TRBV25-1, with unresolved D. Trimming shortened V by 0 bases and J by 2 bases, and 8 bases separated the two germline ends. The CDR3 sequence is 14 residues long. The germline CDR1 and CDR2 sequences are MGHDK and SYGVNS. The CDR3 DNA is TGTGCCAGCAGTGAATACGGGCCCCCCTACGAGCAGTACTTC. This sequence encodes CASSEYGPPYEQYF.

This clonotype was seen only a few times. The rearrangement links TRBV9 to TRBJ1-1; no clear D gene. Germline lookup yields CDR1 SGDLS and CDR2 YYNGEE. V was pared by 0 bases and J by 3 bases, with 6 bases between. The CDR3 runs 13 residues. The CDR3 here is CASSVDGDTEAFF. The CDR3 DNA follows: TGTGCCAGCAGCGTAGATGGGGACACTGAAGCTTTCTTT.

This clonotype came up a few times. The CDR3 DNA is TGTGCCAGCAGGGGGACCAGGGGTGGCACCGGGGAGCTGTTTTTT. Translation: CASRGTRGGTGELFF. This chain joins TRBV9 and TRBJ2-2; D possibly corresponds to TRBD1 (6 bases). This CDR3 has 15 residues. Germline V gene sequence: CDR1 SGDLS, CDR2 YYNGEE. Trimming shortened V by 5 bases and J by 4 bases, and 15 bases separated the two germline ends.

The V and J genes are TRBV28 and TRBJ1-5, with D possibly matching TRBD1 (5 bases). V was cut by 1 base and J by 12 bases, with 13 bases left in between. There are 13 residues in the CDR3. The germline V gene encodes CDR1 MDHEN and CDR2 SYDVKM. CDR3 in amino acids: CASSLSAGRRQHF. CDR3 sequence (DNA): TGTGCCAGCAGTTTATCAGCAGGGCGTCGCCAGCATTTT.

The sample holds a few counts of this clonotype. This rearrangement joins TRBV28 to TRBJ2-5, with TRBD1 matching over 7 bases. The V and J ends lost 7 bases and 2 bases, in that order; junction bases with no gene match: 13. The length of the CDR3 is 16 residues. Germline lookup yields CDR1 MDHEN and CDR2 SYDVKM. As DNA, the CDR3 is TGTGCCAGCAAAACGTTTGGGGGACAGCCTCAAGAGACCCAGTACTTC. This gives the protein CASKTFGGQPQETQYF.

In its sample, this clonotype was seen many times. The chain has TRBV12-3 or TRBV12-4 and TRBJ1-5, with D hard to call. This CDR3 is 14 amino acids long. Trimming took 3 bases from V and 4 from J, leaving 10 bases between them. The CDR3 sequence: CASSFSAENQPQHF. DNA for the CDR3: TGTGCCAGCAGTTTTTCGGCCGAGAATCAGCCCCAGCATTTT.

This clonotype showed up just a few times. The chain is built from TRBV4-3 and TRBJ2-7; D tentatively fits TRBD1 or TRBD2 (5 bases each). CDR3 length: 18 residues. V was clipped by 1 base and J by 0 bases, with 19 bases between them. CDR1 and CDR2 from the germline V gene are LGHNA and YSLEER. The CDR3 spells CASSQVQRGPKGSYEQYF. CDR3 bases: TGCGCCAGCAGCCAAGTTCAGAGGGGCCCCAAGGGCTCCTACGAGCAGTACTTC.

This rearrangement joins TRBV12-3 or TRBV12-4 to TRBJ1-1, with D perhaps TRBD1 (5 bases). Between the trimmed V and J ends, which lost 2 bases and 8 bases, there was a span of 15 bases. This CDR3 contains 14 residues. The CDR3 here is CASSLKVGGQEAFF. CDR3 nucleotide sequence: TGTGCCAGCAGTTTAAAGGTAGGAGGACAAGAAGCTTTCTTT.

The chain uses TRBV11-3 and TRBJ2-3, with no clear D. The CDR3 consists of 14 residues. Germline-derived CDR1 and CDR2 are SGHNT and YENEEA. V lost 5 bases, J lost 1 base, and 10 bases lay in between. CDR3 amino acids: CASSPGRGTDTQYF. The CDR3 nucleotides read TGTGCCAGCAGCCCCGGACGGGGCACAGATACGCAGTATTTT.

V is TRBV27 and J is TRBJ1-1; 8 nucleotides match TRBD1. The germline CDR1 and CDR2 sequences are MNHEY and SMNVEV (reference sequence). The length of the CDR3 is 12 residues. Unmatched junction bases numbered 1, after V lost 6 bases and J lost 4 bases. CDR3 coding DNA: TGTGCCAGCAGACAGGGGGGCACTGAAGCTTTCTTT. It is translated as CASRQGGTEAFF.

This clonotype was detected a few times. The rearrangement links TRBV7-9 to TRBJ1-1; D gene unclear. Germline lookup yields CDR1 SEHNR and CDR2 FQNEAQ (reference sequence). The CDR3 loop spans 14 amino acids. The V end lost 1 base, the J end lost 0 bases, and 6 bases lay between the germline ends. The CDR3 nucleotides read TGTGCCAGCAGCTTAGAGTCGGTGAACACTGAAGCTTTCTTT. Translating gives CASSLESVNTEAFF.

The sample holds a few counts of this clonotype. The genes are TRBV7-9 and TRBJ2-3; maybe TRBD2 (6 bases). The V end lost 4 bases, the J end lost 5 bases, and 19 bases lay between the germline ends. The CDR3 sequence is 16 residues long. Germline V gives CDR1 SEHNR, CDR2 FQNEAQ (reference sequence). The CDR3 loop is CASSSHLGPEGDTQYF. CDR3 in DNA: TGTGCCAGCAGCTCCCACCTCGGGCCGGAGGGAGATACGCAGTATTTT.